Listed below are T cell receptor beta chains from one sample, sequenced in a study of blood T cell repertoires in COVID-19. TCRdb's table, derived via immunoSEQ multiplex PCR, lists solely in-frame clones and lacks some. The top ten hold less than 2.5% of the sample, which has hundreds of thousands of clones, around 90% seen once. What was sequenced was peripheral blood. The receptors were gathered from a young man with active or convalescent COVID-19. Both conserved end residues are part of each CDR3. D genes are given only for firm matches. Clone size, where shown, is once, few, many, or a class for clones that have expanded.

J gene: TRBJ2-7; clone size: NA; V gene: TRBV7-9; D gene: NA; CDR3 DNA: TGTGCCAGCAGCCCTACCCATAGTTACGAGCAGTACTTC; CDR3 protein: CASSPTHSYEQYF
J gene: TRBJ1-2; clone size: NA; V gene: TRBV10-3; D gene: NA; CDR3 DNA: TGTGCCATCAGTGGGCAAGATGGTGGCTATGGCTACACCTTC; CDR3 protein: CAISGQDGGYGYTF
J gene: TRBJ2-3; clone size: NA; V gene: TRBV5-5; D gene: NA; CDR3 DNA: TGTGCCAGCAGCTTGGAAGGGGCCGGCACAGATACGCAGTATTTT; CDR3 protein: CASSLEGAGTDTQYF
J gene: TRBJ2-1; clone size: once; V gene: TRBV5-1; D gene: TRBD2; CDR3 DNA: TGCGCCAGCAGCCCGGGTGATCTGACTAGCACCTACAATGAGCAGTTCTTC; CDR3 protein: CASSPGDLTSTYNEQFF
J gene: TRBJ1-1; clone size: NA; V gene: TRBV6-5; D gene: NA; CDR3 DNA: TGTGCCAGCACGGCTATTGAGGTCAGCACTGAAGCTTTCTTT; CDR3 protein: CASTAIEVSTEAFF
J gene: TRBJ1-4; clone size: NA; V gene: TRBV7-8; D gene: NA; CDR3 DNA: TGTGCCAGCAGCTTAGCAGGAGGAACTAATGAAAAACTGTTTTTT; CDR3 protein: CASSLAGGTNEKLFF
J gene: TRBJ1-2; clone size: NA; V gene: TRBV24-1; D gene: NA; CDR3 DNA: TGTGCCACCAGTGTCGGACAGAACTATGGCTACACCTTC; CDR3 protein: CATSVGQNYGYTF
J gene: TRBJ1-1; clone size: NA; V gene: TRBV28; D gene: NA; CDR3 DNA: TGTGCCAGCAGTTTATGGGGGGCGAACACTGAAGCTTTCTTT; CDR3 protein: CASSLWGANTEAFF
J gene: TRBJ1-6; clone size: NA; V gene: TRBV4-1; D gene: NA; CDR3 DNA: TGCGCCAGCAGCGAGGAGGGGGGGATTGTGATTAATTCACCCCTCCACTTT; CDR3 protein: CASSEEGGIVINSPLHF
J gene: TRBJ2-1; clone size: NA; V gene: TRBV7-2; D gene: NA; CDR3 DNA: TGTGCCAGCAGCTTAGTAGGAGGGGACGATGAGCAGTTCTTC; CDR3 protein: CASSLVGGDDEQFF
J gene: TRBJ2-7; clone size: NA; V gene: TRBV5-5; D gene: NA; CDR3 DNA: TGTGCCAGCAGCTTGGGAGGTCGGGGTTTCGTCTACGAGCAGTACTTC; CDR3 protein: CASSLGGRGFVYEQYF
J gene: TRBJ2-7; clone size: once; V gene: TRBV27; D gene: NA; CDR3 DNA: TGTGCCAGCAGGCTACAGGGTGGCAACGAGCAGTACTTC; CDR3 protein: CASRLQGGNEQYF
J gene: TRBJ1-5; clone size: NA; V gene: TRBV28; D gene: TRBD1; CDR3 DNA: TGTGCCAGCCGCCCGGCCCTGGGGACAGGGCATCAGCCCCAGCATTTT; CDR3 protein: CASRPALGTGHQPQHF
J gene: TRBJ2-5; clone size: NA; V gene: TRBV7-9; D gene: NA; CDR3 DNA: TGTGCCAGCAGCCCATCGACCGGGTGGACCCAGTACTTC; CDR3 protein: CASSPSTGWTQYF
J gene: TRBJ1-1; clone size: many; V gene: TRBV21-1; D gene: NA; CDR3 DNA: TGTGCCAGGAACAGGGACACTGAAGCTTTCTTT; CDR3 protein: CARNRDTEAFF
J gene: TRBJ1-2; clone size: NA; V gene: TRBV15; D gene: NA; CDR3 DNA: TGTGCCACCAGCAGAGGCGGGGTGGGCTATGGCTACACCTTC; CDR3 protein: CATSRGGVGYGYTF
J gene: TRBJ1-2; clone size: NA; V gene: TRBV6-5; D gene: NA; CDR3 DNA: TGTGCCAGCACCGGAAGGGGCGTTACCTATGGCTACACCTTC; CDR3 protein: CASTGRGVTYGYTF
J gene: TRBJ2-1; clone size: NA; V gene: TRBV5-1; D gene: TRBD2; CDR3 DNA: TGCGCCAGCAGCACAGGACTAGCGGGCTACAATGAGCAGTTCTTC; CDR3 protein: CASSTGLAGYNEQFF
J gene: TRBJ1-3; clone size: NA; V gene: TRBV28; D gene: TRBD1; CDR3 DNA: TGTGCCAGCAGTACAGGGGGCACGACCTCTGGAAACACCATATATTTT; CDR3 protein: CASSTGGTTSGNTIYF
J gene: TRBJ1-6; clone size: NA; V gene: TRBV14; D gene: NA; CDR3 DNA: TGTGCCAGCACCTCTTCGGCGGGGTCACCCCTCCACTTT; CDR3 protein: CASTSSAGSPLHF
J gene: TRBJ2-7; clone size: NA; V gene: TRBV6-5; D gene: NA; CDR3 DNA: TGTGCCAGCAGTTACTCGACGGGCAGGGGATACGAGCAGTACTTC; CDR3 protein: CASSYSTGRGYEQYF
J gene: TRBJ1-1; clone size: once; V gene: TRBV6-5; D gene: NA; CDR3 DNA: TGTGCCAGCAGTTACTCGACTGGGTTCACTGAAGCTTTCTTT; CDR3 protein: CASSYSTGFTEAFF
J gene: TRBJ1-2; clone size: NA; V gene: TRBV28; D gene: NA; CDR3 DNA: TGTGCCAGCAGTTTTATCGGGAAAGCTAACTATGGCTACACCTTC; CDR3 protein: CASSFIGKANYGYTF
J gene: TRBJ1-2; clone size: once; V gene: TRBV5-4; D gene: NA; CDR3 DNA: TGTGCCAGCACTCTCCCGGGGGTCATCTATGGCTACACCTTC; CDR3 protein: CASTLPGVIYGYTF
J gene: TRBJ2-1; clone size: NA; V gene: TRBV27; D gene: NA; CDR3 DNA: TGTGCCAGCAGTTTATCCGAAGAGTCGTACAATGAGCAGTTCTTC; CDR3 protein: CASSLSEESYNEQFF
J gene: TRBJ2-1; clone size: NA; V gene: TRBV9; D gene: TRBD1; CDR3 DNA: TGTGCCAGCAGCGCCCGACAGGGGGCCGATGAGCAGTTCTTC; CDR3 protein: CASSARQGADEQFF
J gene: TRBJ2-7; clone size: NA; V gene: TRBV20-1; D gene: NA; CDR3 DNA: TGTAGTGTTGGGGGCCTCTACGAGCAGTACTTC; CDR3 protein: CSVGGLYEQYF
J gene: TRBJ1-6; clone size: NA; V gene: TRBV5-1; D gene: NA; CDR3 DNA: TGCGCCAGCAGCTTTGGACTCAATTCACCCCTCCACTTT; CDR3 protein: CASSFGLNSPLHF
J gene: TRBJ2-7; clone size: once; V gene: TRBV15; D gene: TRBD2; CDR3 DNA: TGTGCCACCAGCAGGGGGACTAGCGGTGACTACGAGCAGTACTTC; CDR3 protein: CATSRGTSGDYEQYF
J gene: TRBJ2-2; clone size: NA; V gene: TRBV5-4; D gene: TRBD2; CDR3 DNA: TGTGCCAGCAGCCCAGGACTAGCCGGGGAGCTGTTTTTT; CDR3 protein: CASSPGLAGELFF
J gene: TRBJ1-1; clone size: NA; V gene: TRBV5-1; D gene: NA; CDR3 DNA: TGCGCCAGCAGCTTGTCGGCAGGGCAAGACACTGAAGCTTTCTTT; CDR3 protein: CASSLSAGQDTEAFF
J gene: TRBJ2-1; clone size: NA; V gene: TRBV7-2; D gene: TRBD2; CDR3 DNA: TGTGCCAGCAGCTTAGTGGGTAGCGGGGAGTACAATGAGCAGTTCTTC; CDR3 protein: CASSLVGSGEYNEQFF
J gene: TRBJ2-2; clone size: NA; V gene: TRBV4-3; D gene: TRBD2; CDR3 DNA: TGCGCCAGCAGCCAAGATCTAGCGGGGGGGCCCGGGGAGCTGTTTTTT; CDR3 protein: CASSQDLAGGPGELFF
J gene: TRBJ1-6; clone size: NA; V gene: TRBV6-1; D gene: NA; CDR3 DNA: TGTGCCAGCAGTGAGGGCCGACTTACAGGTTGGAATTCACCCCTCCACTTT; CDR3 protein: CASSEGRLTGWNSPLHF
J gene: TRBJ1-1; clone size: NA; V gene: TRBV2; D gene: NA; CDR3 DNA: TGTGCCAGCACCGACAGGTTGAACACTGAAGCTTTCTTT; CDR3 protein: CASTDRLNTEAFF
J gene: TRBJ1-5; clone size: NA; V gene: TRBV6-2/TRBV6-3; D gene: NA; CDR3 DNA: TGTGCCAGCAGCCAAACAGGGCTCAGCAATCAGCCCCAGCATTTT; CDR3 protein: CASSQTGLSNQPQHF
J gene: TRBJ2-7; clone size: NA; V gene: TRBV7-9; D gene: TRBD1; CDR3 DNA: TGTGCCAGCAGCTTGACCTGGGACAGAGAGTACGAGCAGTACTTC; CDR3 protein: CASSLTWDREYEQYF
J gene: TRBJ2-1; clone size: NA; V gene: TRBV5-4; D gene: TRBD2; CDR3 DNA: TGTGCCAGCAGCTTATTAACCGGGACTAGGGCATACAATGAGCAGTTCTTC; CDR3 protein: CASSLLTGTRAYNEQFF
J gene: TRBJ1-5; clone size: NA; V gene: TRBV21-1; D gene: NA; CDR3 DNA: TGTGCCAGCAGCCAACAGGGGGTCTTGGGCAATCAGCCCCAGCATTTT; CDR3 protein: CASSQQGVLGNQPQHF
J gene: TRBJ2-2; clone size: NA; V gene: TRBV27; D gene: NA; CDR3 DNA: TGTGCCAGCAGTTCTCCCAGGGGGGAGCTGTTTTTT; CDR3 protein: CASSSPRGELFF
J gene: TRBJ1-1; clone size: NA; V gene: TRBV3-1/TRBV3-2; D gene: NA; CDR3 DNA: TGTGCCAGCAGCCAAGATCCGGGGAGAGGAGGGAACACTGAAGCTTTCTTT; CDR3 protein: CASSQDPGRGGNTEAFF
J gene: TRBJ1-5; clone size: NA; V gene: TRBV6-6; D gene: NA; CDR3 DNA: TGTGCCAGCAGTTACGCGGCAAATAATCAGCCCCAGCATTTT; CDR3 protein: CASSYAANNQPQHF
J gene: TRBJ1-3; clone size: many; V gene: TRBV4-3; D gene: TRBD1; CDR3 DNA: TGCGCCAGCAGCCAAGGTCAGGGGGTTCAAGTAGACACCATATATTTT; CDR3 protein: CASSQGQGVQVDTIYF
J gene: TRBJ2-3; clone size: NA; V gene: TRBV7-9; D gene: TRBD2; CDR3 DNA: TGTGCCAGCAGCTCCCCGACTAGCGGGAGGTTAGATACGCAGTATTTT; CDR3 protein: CASSSPTSGRLDTQYF
J gene: TRBJ1-6; clone size: NA; V gene: TRBV9; D gene: TRBD1; CDR3 DNA: TGTGCCAGCAGCCTGACAGGGGATAATTCACCCCTCCACTTT; CDR3 protein: CASSLTGDNSPLHF
J gene: TRBJ1-2; clone size: NA; V gene: TRBV5-1; D gene: TRBD1; CDR3 DNA: TGCGCCAGCAGCGAGGACAGGGGTCTAAACTATGGCTACACCTTC; CDR3 protein: CASSEDRGLNYGYTF
J gene: TRBJ2-1; clone size: NA; V gene: TRBV5-5; D gene: NA; CDR3 DNA: TGTGCCAGCAGCTTGGGGGGGCATAGAATCAATGAGCAGTTCTTC; CDR3 protein: CASSLGGHRINEQFF
J gene: TRBJ2-7; clone size: NA; V gene: TRBV20-1; D gene: NA; CDR3 DNA: TGCAGTGCTAGTTACAGGGACTACGAGCAGTACTTC; CDR3 protein: CSASYRDYEQYF